These 17 T cell receptor beta chains were all obtained from the same sample, sequenced in a study of blood T cell repertoires in COVID-19. Sequencing used immunoSEQ multiplex PCR; TCRdb keeps in-frame clones, though not all of them. In the table there are 200,000 to 300,000 clones, 86% of which are singletons. The sample taken for sequencing was peripheral blood. The receptors shown here come from a young man with active or convalescent COVID-19.

The chain recombines TRBV12-3 or TRBV12-4 with TRBJ2-1, with 7 bases matching TRBD1. This CDR3 is built from 13 residues. V lost 6 bases to trimming and J lost 8 bases; unmatched junction nucleotides: 7. CDR3 amino acids: CASRPTGSDEQFF. The CDR3, as DNA: TGTGCCAGCAGACCGACAGGGTCAGATGAGCAGTTCTTC.

CDR3 region: CASTTTGSYGYTF. In nucleotides, the CDR3 is TGTGCCAGCACCACAACAGGGAGCTATGGCTACACCTTC. This chain uses TRBV2 with TRBJ1-2; a possible D gene is TRBD1 (6 bases). Germline assignment: CDR1 SNHLY and CDR2 FYNNEI. The CDR3 has 13 residues. Between the trimmed V and J ends, which lost 7 bases and 4 bases, there was a span of 13 bases.

The rearrangement links TRBV5-1 to TRBJ1-2; no firm D call. The length of the CDR3 is 14 residues. Trimming took 1 base from V and 3 from J, leaving 10 bases between them. Germline values: CDR1 SGHRS, CDR2 YFSETQ. The CDR3 reads CASSLSGRDYGYTF. CDR3 in DNA: TGCGCCAGCAGCTTGTCTGGGAGGGACTATGGCTACACCTTC.

The chain carries TRBV2 and TRBJ1-5; a weak D match, TRBD1 (6 bases). The CDR3 consists of 13 residues. Per the germline V gene, CDR1 is SNHLY and CDR2 is FYNNEI. Trimming shortened V by 7 bases and J by 2 bases, and 9 bases separated the two germline ends. The CDR3 bases are TGTGCCAGCACAGGGGATCGCAATCAGCCCCAGCATTTT. It specifies CASTGDRNQPQHF.

CDR3 coding DNA: TGTGCCAGCACTCGGGGTAAAGGCTACGAGCAGTACTTC. Translating gives CASTRGKGYEQYF. V usage is TRBV27 and J usage is TRBJ2-7; possibly TRBD2 for D (5 bases). V lost 7 bases to trimming and J lost 3 bases, with 13 bases between them. The CDR3 is made up of 13 amino acids. Germline CDR1 is MNHEY and CDR2 is SMNVEV (reference sequence).

In nucleotides, the CDR3 is TGTGCCACTTCCGACACGCGGGGCTATGGCTACACCTTC. It codes for CATSDTRGYGYTF. J is TRBJ1-2 and V is TRBV12-3 or TRBV12-4; D is unresolved. The CDR3 totals 13 residues. Between the trimmed V and J ends, which lost 10 bases and 4 bases, there was a span of 16 bases.

Only a few counts were recorded for this clone. CDR3 coding DNA: TGTGCCAGCAGTCGGATTTACGGGACAGCTAACACCGGGGAGCTGTTTTTT. It translates to CASSRIYGTANTGELFF. The J gene is TRBJ2-2, the V gene TRBV27, with TRBD1 matching 7 bases. Germline values: CDR1 MNHEY, CDR2 SMNVEV (reference sequence). CDR3 length: 17 amino acids. V was clipped by 5 bases and J by 2 bases; unmatched bases: 11.

This sequence joins TRBV24-1 and TRBJ2-1; D uncertain. Deletions cut 4 bases from V and 2 bases from J, with 11 bases between. There are 15 residues in the CDR3. Germline values: CDR1 KGHDR, CDR2 SFDVKD. CDR3 nucleotides: TGTGCCACCAGTGACGAAGGTGGGCCCTACAATGAGCAGTTCTTC. It yields the protein CATSDEGGPYNEQFF.

The chain uses TRBV5-8 and TRBJ1-5; TRBD1 aligns across 8 bases. This CDR3 is built from 15 residues. J gave up 6 bases and V 0 bases, and 5 bases lay outside the gene matches. CDR1 is SGHTS, CDR2 YDEGEE, per germline. This CDR3 reads CASSLGDRSVQPQHF. The CDR3 coding sequence is TGTGCCAGCAGCTTGGGGGACAGGTCGGTTCAGCCCCAGCATTTT.

The chain employs TRBV11-2 and TRBJ1-2; D is undetermined. Trimming stripped 1 base from V and 6 bases from J, with 6 bases between. Germline CDR1 reads SGHAT; CDR2 reads FQNNGV. CDR3 size: 12 residues. The CDR3 is CASSLGGDGYTF. The CDR3 DNA sequence: TGTGCCAGCAGCTTAGGAGGAGATGGCTACACCTTC.

This sequence joins TRBV5-6 and TRBJ1-6, with D uncertain. Trimming shortened V by 4 bases and J by 7 bases, and 18 bases separated the two germline ends. The germline gives CDR1 SGHDT, CDR2 YYEEEE. This CDR3 has 16 amino acids. CDR3 loop: CASSILGGARNSPLHF. CDR3 nucleotides: TGTGCCAGCAGCATCCTCGGCGGCGCGCGCAATTCACCCCTCCACTTT.

The V call is TRBV19, the J call TRBJ2-1; TRBD1 matches at 9 bases. CDR1 is LNHDA, CDR2 SQIVND, per germline (reference sequence). The CDR3 runs 14 residues. V gave up 6 bases and J gave up 6 bases; unmatched junction bases: 6. In DNA, the CDR3 is TGTGCCAGTAGCACGATGACAGGGGGCAATGAGCAGTTCTTC. Encoded protein: CASSTMTGGNEQFF.

V gene TRBV6-5 combines with J gene TRBJ2-3, with 8 bases identical to TRBD1. Trimming took 8 bases from V and 4 from J; bases not matched to a gene: 8. This CDR3 region has 14 residues. Germline V gene lookup returns CDR1 MNHEY and CDR2 SVGAGI. CDR3 in amino acids: CASRRGQVSDTQYF. Written as DNA, the CDR3 is TGTGCCAGCCGCAGGGGGCAAGTTTCAGATACGCAGTATTTT.

The genes are TRBV9 and TRBJ2-7; 8 nucleotides line up with TRBD1. Trimming cost V 4 bases and J 4 bases; bases outside gene matches: 10. In germline, CDR1 is SGDLS, CDR2 YYNGEE. The CDR3 length is 15 residues. The CDR3 protein is CASSPSGTGVYEQYF. The CDR3, as DNA: TGTGCCAGCAGCCCCTCCGGGACAGGTGTTTACGAGCAGTACTTC.

The chain uses TRBV6-5 and TRBJ1-2; weak D call: TRBD1 (5 bases). CDR3 length equals 11 residues. V was pared by 6 bases and J by 13 bases, with 15 bases between. Germline V gene data show CDR1 as MNHEY and CDR2 as SVGAGI. CDR3 coding DNA: TGTGCCAGCAGCCCCCCCGGGGGGTTCACCTTC. It specifies CASSPPGGFTF.

This rearrangement joins TRBV7-9 to TRBJ1-2; 9 nucleotides match TRBD1. CDR1 and CDR2 from the germline V gene are SEHNR and FQNEAQ (reference sequence). Germline trimming cut 0 bases from V and 2 bases from J; bases unmatched to any gene: 13. This CDR3 comprises 19 residues. The CDR3 spells CASSLARYAGQGSNYGYTF. For the CDR3, the DNA is TGTGCCAGCAGCTTAGCGAGGTACGCGGGACAGGGTTCGAACTATGGCTACACCTTC.

This chain connects TRBV10-3 to TRBJ2-4, with D tentatively TRBD2 (6 bases). The V end lost 3 bases, the J end lost 0 bases, and 12 bases lay between the germline ends. This CDR3 contains 16 residues. The V gene's germline CDR1 is ENHRY and CDR2 SYGVKD. CDR3 loop: CAISDPGGLAKNIQYF. The CDR3 DNA reads as TGTGCCATCAGTGACCCCGGGGGTTTAGCCAAAAACATTCAGTACTTC.